This TCR beta chain stems from a study of blood T cell repertoires in COVID-19. Trimming took 4 bases from V and 7 from J; bases not matched to a gene: 7. The CDR3 sequence is 14 residues long. From germline, CDR1 is SGHRS and CDR2 YFSETQ. This clone was seen more than once but under ten times. The protocol was immunoSEQ multiplex PCR, while the TCRdb copy is restricted to in-frame clones and leaves out a portion. This sample has about 440,000 clones; roughly 91% occur once, and the top ten carry roughly 4%. This receptor was taken from a woman in her twenties or thirties with acute or convalescent COVID-19. This chain connects TRBV5-1 to TRBJ2-7, with 11 bases lining up with TRBD1. The specimen sequenced was peripheral blood. CDR3 region: CASSMDRGPKEQYF. The CDR3 nucleotides read TGCGCCAGCAGCATGGACAGGGGGCCGAAAGAGCAGTACTTC.